The 4 T cell receptor beta chains below come from one sample, sequenced in a study of regulatory T cells in long-lasting Graves disease (dated by TCRdb to the early 2020s). Receptor libraries were prepared by multiplex PCR. The sample was run on an Illumina HiSeq 4000. iRepertoire HTBI primers and Arm-PCR amplification of CDR3 regions were used to construct TCR beta libraries. TCRdb reanalyzed the raw reads on its own, using fastp at Q25 for trimming and MiXCR for clone calling, and kept in-frame beta chains. A single entry per CDR3 protein holds the most common genes and DNA from its merged rows. The sample data list 600,000 to 800,000 distinct CDR3 sequences, and around 30% of these were observed just once. In total, the top ten clones hold about two fifths of the sample. This sample's time point label indicates: persistent/refractory GD, antithyroid drugs over 5 years with positive TRAb. For both TCR sequencing and RNA sequencing, RNA was extracted from PBMCs using TRIzol.

The sample here was peripheral blood mononuclear cells (PBMCs), taken when the disease was refractory, from a patient treated with antithyroid drugs. These receptors all stem from a female donor with Graves disease.

This clonotype appeared a few times. This chain connects TRBV6-2 or TRBV6-3 to TRBJ2-7; D perhaps matches TRBD1 (6 bases). The germline V gene encodes CDR1 MNHEY and CDR2 SVGEGT. This CDR3 contains 14 residues. V dropped 0 bases and J dropped 4 bases, with 10 bases sitting between them. CDR3 amino acids: CASSYSQGGYEQYF. CDR3 nucleotide sequence: TGTGCCAGCAGTTACTCACAGGGCGGATACGAGCAGTACTTC.

As regards this clonotype: Given the absence of the conserved phenylalanine or tryptophan at the CDR3 end, a read error is likely. J is TRBJ1-2 and V is TRBV28; D unclear. The CDR3 loop spans 11 amino acids. Germline CDR1 reads MDHEN; CDR2 reads SYDVKM. V was cut by 5 bases and J by 3 bases, with 4 bases left in between. Here the CDR3 DNA reads TGTGCCAGCAGTCTGGACTATGGCTACACCCTC. This sequence encodes CASSLDYGYTL.

The chain links TRBV6-1 to TRBJ1-5; D is unclear. The CDR3 is 15 amino acids. Germline CDR1 MNHNS, CDR2 SASEGT. Between the trimmed V and J ends, which lost 6 bases and 7 bases, there was a span of 19 bases. DNA for the CDR3: TGTGCCAGCAGGACCGGACTGACCGCCGGACAGCCCCAGCATTTT. Translated: CASRTGLTAGQPQHF.

This clonotype was picked up a small number of times. The CDR3, as DNA: TGTGCCAGCACCCAGGCGGAGACCCAGTACTTC. This encodes CASTQAETQYF. This chain uses TRBV6-1 with TRBJ2-5; D is unclear. CDR1 is MNHNS, CDR2 SASEGT, per germline. V was pared by 7 bases and J by 5 bases, with 8 bases between. CDR3 length equals 11 residues.